Below, 9 T cell receptor beta chains from the same sample are listed, as sequenced in a study of T cells after yellow fever vaccination. TCRdb re-called the 5' RACE reads with MiXCR, one entry per CDR3 protein. The table records around 160,000 distinct CDR3 sequences, approximately 6.8% of them present only once. The material was CD4+ T cells sorted from PBMCs, obtained roughly 5 days after the first yellow fever vaccination. The receptors stem from a young man who received the YFV17D yellow fever vaccine.

This clonotype came up many times. The V gene is TRBV25-1, the J gene TRBJ2-1; TRBD2 might be the D (5 bases). Trimming shortened V by 6 bases and J by 0 bases, and 12 bases separated the two germline ends. The CDR3 is 15 residues long. Germline V gene lookup returns CDR1 MGHDK and CDR2 SYGVNS. CDR3 in DNA: TGTGCCAGCAGCCCTTCGCGGGCCTCCTACAATGAGCAGTTCTTC. This gives the protein CASSPSRASYNEQFF.

This clonotype has a count of ten or more. The chain recombines TRBV6-4 with TRBJ2-3; D remains unclear. CDR3 length: 14 residues. From germline, CDR1 is MRHNA and CDR2 SNTAGT. V lost 8 bases to trimming and J lost 4 bases, with 16 bases between them. CDR3 nucleotides: TGTGCCAGCCCCGTCCCGAGGTGCGCAGATACGCAGTATTTT. It translates to CASPVPRCADTQYF.

This clonotype was seen ten or more times. The V gene is TRBV6-6, the J gene TRBJ2-7, with no clear D. The CDR3 has 13 residues. CDR1 MNHNY and CDR2 SVGAGI come from the germline V gene (reference sequence). Trimming cost V 5 bases and J 2 bases, with 10 bases left between them. CDR3 DNA sequence: TGTGCCAGCAGTCAGTTTGTTCCCTACGAGCAGTACGTC. Translation gives CASSQFVPYEQYV.

This clonotype occurred many times. The V gene is TRBV12-3 or TRBV12-4, the J gene TRBJ1-5; D might be TRBD1 (5 bases). V shed 6 bases and J shed 3 bases, with 12 bases lying between them. The CDR3 has 14 amino acids. In DNA, the CDR3 is TGTGCCAGCAGCCTTCACGGGGCCAATCAGCCCCAGCATTTT. This translates into CASSLHGANQPQHF.

This clonotype was seen more than once but under ten times. The rearrangement uses TRBV4-3 and TRBJ1-3; unclear D gene. The V end was cut by 0 bases, the J end by 0 bases, with 9 bases between. CDR1 LGHNA and CDR2 YSLEER come from the germline V gene. The CDR3 spans 16 residues. The CDR3 loop is CASSQDIKVSGNTIYF. The CDR3 DNA follows: TGCGCCAGCAGCCAAGATATAAAGGTCTCTGGAAACACCATATATTTT.

The V and J genes are TRBV9 and TRBJ2-6; unclear D gene. In germline, CDR1 is SGDLS, CDR2 YYNGEE. The CDR3 extends over 13 amino acids. Trimming removed 0 bases at V and 3 bases at J, with 1 base between. The CDR3 region has the DNA TGTGCCAGCAGCGTAGGTGGGGCCAACGTCCTGACTTTC. This translates into CASSVGGANVLTF. Together with reference TRBV9 and TRBJ2-6, the CDR3 gives the full variable domain: DSGVTQTPKHLITATGQRVTLRCSPRSGDLSVYWYQQSLDQGLQFLIQYYNGEERAKGNILERFSAQQFPDLHSELNLSSLELGDSALYFCASSVGGANVLTFGAGSRLTVL.

The table lists this clonotype with a few counts. The genes are TRBV15 and TRBJ2-5; TRBD1 aligns across 7 bases. The V gene end was trimmed by 0 bases and the J gene end by 2 bases; junction bases not matched to a gene: 3. The germline V gene has CDR1 LNHNV and CDR2 YYDKDF (reference sequence). This CDR3 region has 15 residues. CDR3 in DNA: TGTGCCACCAGCAGAGACAGGGACAGACAAGAGACCCAGTACTTC. Its protein is CATSRDRDRQETQYF.

The V gene is TRBV9, the J gene TRBJ1-2, with 7 bases lining up with TRBD1. The V segment lost 3 bases and the J segment 8 bases; nucleotides outside the gene matches: 1. This CDR3 is 11 amino acids long. CDR1 and CDR2 from the germline V gene are SGDLS and YYNGEE. CDR3 nucleotide sequence: TGTGCCAGCAGCGCGGGACAGGGCTACACCTTC. Translation: CASSAGQGYTF. The full variable domain, with the rest looked up from reference TRBV9 and TRBJ1-2, is DSGVTQTPKHLITATGQRVTLRCSPRSGDLSVYWYQQSLDQGLQFLIQYYNGEERAKGNILERFSAQQFPDLHSELNLSSLELGDSALYFCASSAGQGYTFGSGTRLTVV.

This clonotype was observed many times. The chain recombines TRBV12-3 or TRBV12-4 with TRBJ2-3; 8 bases are shared with TRBD2. The CDR3 totals 15 residues. The ends lost 5 bases at V and 7 bases at J; junction bases unmatched: 11. CDR3 DNA sequence: TGTGCCAGCAGTCACAATCAACGGGGGGGTTATACGCAGTATTTT. Protein product: CASSHNQRGGYTQYF.